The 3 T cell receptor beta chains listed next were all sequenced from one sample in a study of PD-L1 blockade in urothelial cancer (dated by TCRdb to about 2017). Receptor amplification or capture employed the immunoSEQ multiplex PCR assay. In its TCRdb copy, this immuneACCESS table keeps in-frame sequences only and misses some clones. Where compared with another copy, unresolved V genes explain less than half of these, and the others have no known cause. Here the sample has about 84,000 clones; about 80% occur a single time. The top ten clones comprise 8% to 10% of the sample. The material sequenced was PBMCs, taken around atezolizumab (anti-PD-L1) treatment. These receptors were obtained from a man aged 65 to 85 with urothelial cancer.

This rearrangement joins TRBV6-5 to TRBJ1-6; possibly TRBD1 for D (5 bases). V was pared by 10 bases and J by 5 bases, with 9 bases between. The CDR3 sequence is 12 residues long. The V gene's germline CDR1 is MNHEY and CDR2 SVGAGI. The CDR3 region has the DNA TGTGCCACCCAGGGTAATAATTCACCCCTCCACTTT. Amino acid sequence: CATQGNNSPLHF.

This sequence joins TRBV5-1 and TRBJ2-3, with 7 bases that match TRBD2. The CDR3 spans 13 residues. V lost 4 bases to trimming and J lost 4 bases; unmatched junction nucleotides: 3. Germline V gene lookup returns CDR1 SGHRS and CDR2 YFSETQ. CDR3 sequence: CASSRTSADTQYF. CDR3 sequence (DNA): TGCGCCAGCAGCAGAACTAGCGCAGATACGCAGTATTTT.

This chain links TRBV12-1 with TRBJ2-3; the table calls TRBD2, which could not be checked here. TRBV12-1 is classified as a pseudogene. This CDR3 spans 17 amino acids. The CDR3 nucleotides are TGTGCCAGCAGCTTTGCGCGAGCGGGGGGACGGGAAGATACGCAGTATTTT. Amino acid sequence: CASSFARAGGREDTQYF.